This T cell receptor beta chain was sequenced during a study of CD4 T cells in relation to SARS-CoV-2 and coronaviruses. Study summary: The negative reference was HIV-1 Nef peptide pool or peptide-free culture.

Comments on this clone: What it binds is unknown.

CD4+ T cells from unexposed donors were obtained before the COVID-19 pandemic (2011-2018). The cells were cultured for 10 days before CD4+ T cells were isolated. As cell numbers allowed, unexposed-donor CD4+ T cells faced SARS-CoV-2 S/N and four cold-coronavirus spikes. This table comes from immunoSEQ multiplex PCR, and its TCRdb copy is limited to in-frame clones, with some not included. This sample yields around 16,000 clones, of which roughly 82% are seen a single time; about 38% belongs to the top ten. Study-wide results and limits: About 65% of donors had memory CD4+ clonotypes crossrecognizing SARS-CoV-2 and common cold coronavirus spike.

Between the trimmed V and J ends, which lost 5 bases and 4 bases, there was a span of 18 bases. Germline CDR1 SGHVS, CDR2 FQNEAQ. The CDR3 runs to 16 residues. The sequenced material came from CD4+ T cells from PBMCs, cultured in vitro. The TCR originated in a human donor in good health. This chain joins TRBV7-8 and TRBJ2-1; D might be TRBD2 (6 bases). The DNA of the CDR3 is TGTGCCAGCAGCCCCGATTACGGGAGTCTTTACAATGAGCAGTTCTTC. Amino acids: CASSPDYGSLYNEQFF.